These 3 T cell receptor beta chains came from one sample sequenced in a study of regulatory T cells in long-lasting Graves disease. In building TCR beta libraries, iRepertoire HTBI primers were used together with Arm-PCR of CDR3 regions. TCRdb recomputed calls from the multiplex PCR reads with MiXCR, one row per CDR3 protein. The sample yields hundreds of thousands of distinct CDR3 sequences, roughly a sixth seen once. The time point is: newly diagnosed GD, antithyroid drugs for less than 3 months. With RNA extracted from PBMCs as input, the TCR library was made. This same sample was also taken into another study, of T cells in Graves' hyperthyroidism and ophthalmopathy.

The sample in question was peripheral blood mononuclear cells (PBMCs), obtained at new diagnosis, from a patient treated with antithyroid drugs. The origin of the receptors is a woman aged 40 to 65 with Graves disease.

The V call is TRBV2, the J call TRBJ2-1, with TRBD2 as a possible D gene (6 bases). With 7 bases removed from V and 9 bases from J, the gap between germline ends came to 10 bases. Germline V gives CDR1 SNHLY, CDR2 FYNNEI. The CDR3 length is 11 residues. This CDR3 reads CASMEGTEQFF. In nucleotides, the CDR3 is TGTGCCAGCATGGAGGGGACTGAGCAGTTCTTC.

The chain links TRBV6-1 to TRBJ2-1, with 15 positions matching TRBD2. The CDR3 covers 15 residues. With V trimmed by 6 bases and J by 10 bases, 7 bases remained unmatched. The germline V gene encodes CDR1 MNHNS and CDR2 SASEGT. The CDR3 region is CASSRTSGGAGEQFF. The CDR3 DNA is TGTGCCAGCAGCCGGACTAGCGGGGGGGCGGGGGAGCAGTTCTTC.

This clonotype has a count of ten or more. The chain carries TRBV3-1 and TRBJ2-1; D is perhaps TRBD1 or TRBD2 (6 bases each). Germline V gene sequence: CDR1 LGHDT, CDR2 YNNKEL (reference sequence). This CDR3 has 13 residues. V was pared by 4 bases and J by 12 bases, with 16 bases between. The CDR3 is CASSPLEGGGQFF. CDR3 DNA sequence: TGTGCCAGCAGCCCACTGGAGGGGGGTGGGCAGTTCTTC.